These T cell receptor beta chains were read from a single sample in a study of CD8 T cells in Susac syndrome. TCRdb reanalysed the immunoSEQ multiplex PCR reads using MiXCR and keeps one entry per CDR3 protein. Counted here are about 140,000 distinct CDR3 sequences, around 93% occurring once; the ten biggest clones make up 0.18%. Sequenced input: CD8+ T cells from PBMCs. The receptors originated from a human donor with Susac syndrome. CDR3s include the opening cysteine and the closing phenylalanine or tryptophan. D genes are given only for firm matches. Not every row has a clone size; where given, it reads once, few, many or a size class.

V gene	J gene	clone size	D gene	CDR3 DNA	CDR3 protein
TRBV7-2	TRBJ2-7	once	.	TGTGCCAGCAGCTCCACCCATCTAGAGACCTACGAGCAGTACTTC	CASSSTHLETYEQYF
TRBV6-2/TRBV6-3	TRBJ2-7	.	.	TGTGCCAGCATTTCCGGTTCCTACGAGCAGTACTTC	CASISGSYEQYF
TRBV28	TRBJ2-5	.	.	TGTGCCAGCAGTTTACAGTACCAAGAGACCCAGTACTTC	CASSLQYQETQYF
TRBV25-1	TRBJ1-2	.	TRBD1	TGTGCCAGCAGTGAATATTGGCCAACAGGGGAAACTAACTATGGCTACACCTTC	CASSEYWPTGETNYGYTF
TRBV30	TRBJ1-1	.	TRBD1	TGTGCCTGGAAAGAATTGACAGGGGGCGGGGAAGCTTTCTTT	CAWKELTGGGEAFF
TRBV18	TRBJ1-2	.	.	TGTGCCAGCTCACCGCGGACAGCGTATGGCTACACCTTC	CASSPRTAYGYTF
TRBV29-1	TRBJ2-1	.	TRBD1	TGCAGCGTTGAATTGGGACAGGGGTCCTACAATGAGCAGTTCTTC	CSVELGQGSYNEQFF
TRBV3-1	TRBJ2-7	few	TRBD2	TGTGCCAGTACTAAGCGGGAGTTGGAACCCGAGCAGTACTTC	CASTKRELEPEQYF
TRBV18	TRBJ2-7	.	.	TGTGCCAGCTCACTGGAGGATTCCTACGAGCAGTACTTC	CASSLEDSYEQYF
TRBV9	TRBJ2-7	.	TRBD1	TGTGCCAGCAGCCCGCCGGACAGGGATAATGACGAGCAGTACTTC	CASSPPDRDNDEQYF
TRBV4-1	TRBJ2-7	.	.	TGCGCCAGCAGCCAAGAGGCAGGGGCCTCCGAGCAGTACTTC	CASSQEAGASEQYF
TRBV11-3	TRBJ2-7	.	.	TGTGCCAGCAGCCTTCAAGACATTCGCTACGAGCAGTACTTC	CASSLQDIRYEQYF
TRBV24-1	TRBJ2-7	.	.	TGTGCCACCAGTGATTTTGTGGGCGCCGAGCAGTACTTC	CATSDFVGAEQYF
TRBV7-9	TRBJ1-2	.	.	TGTGCCAGCAGCTTAGGACAGAGGTATGGCTACACCTTC	CASSLGQRYGYTF
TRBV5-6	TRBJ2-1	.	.	.	CASSFGTGTGIFLVF
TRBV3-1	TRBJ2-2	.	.	TGTGCCAGCAGCCTAAAGGGTGTCACCGGGGAGCTGTTTTTT	CASSLKGVTGELFF
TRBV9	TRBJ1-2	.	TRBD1	TGTGCCAGCAGCGTTAGCCGGGACAGGGTTGATGGCTACACCTTC	CASSVSRDRVDGYTF
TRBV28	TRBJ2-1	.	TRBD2	TGTGCCAGCAGTTTTCTGGCGGGAGATGAGCAGTTCTTC	CASSFLAGDEQFF
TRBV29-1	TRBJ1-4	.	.	TGCAGCGTTGAAGAGGGGTCAGACGAAAAACTGTTTTTT	CSVEEGSDEKLFF
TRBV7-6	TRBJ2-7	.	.	TGTGCCAGCAGCGATCTAGGGGGGGCGGCAAACGAGCAGTACTTC	CASSDLGGAANEQYF
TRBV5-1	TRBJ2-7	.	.	TGCGCCAGCAGCTCCGACATTACAGGGACCTACGAGCAGTACTTC	CASSSDITGTYEQYF
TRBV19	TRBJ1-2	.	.	TGTGCCAGTAGTACGGGCCTCGGTTTGGATGGCTACACCTTC	CASSTGLGLDGYTF
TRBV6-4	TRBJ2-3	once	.	TGTGCCAGCAGTCCCACCTTGGACTTCACAGATACGCAGTATTTT	CASSPTLDFTDTQYF
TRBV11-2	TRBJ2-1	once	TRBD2	TGTGCCAGCAGCTTCTCGTTTGGGGAGGGCCTTTACAATGAGCAGTTCTTC	CASSFSFGEGLYNEQFF
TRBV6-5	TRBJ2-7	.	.	TGTGCCAGCAGTTACTCGATCGCGGGGGCAGGTACCTACGAGCAGTACTTC	CASSYSIAGAGTYEQYF
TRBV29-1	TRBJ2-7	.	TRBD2	TGCAGCGTCCTGTCATTGGCGGGACTAGGAAGGAACGAGCAGTACTTC	CSVLSLAGLGRNEQYF
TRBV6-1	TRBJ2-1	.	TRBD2	TGTGCCAGCAGTGAACCGGGACTAGCGGGACACTCCTCCTACAATGAGCAGTTCTTC	CASSEPGLAGHSSYNEQFF
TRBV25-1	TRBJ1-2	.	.	TGTGCCAGCAGAACTGGCTCCTATGGCTACACCTTC	CASRTGSYGYTF
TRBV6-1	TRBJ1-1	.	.	TGTGCCAGCAGCCTCATGAGGGGGAGCACTGAAGCTTTCTTT	CASSLMRGSTEAFF
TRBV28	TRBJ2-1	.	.	TGTGCCAGCAGTTTAGTGGGTCCCGAGAATGAGCAGTTCTTC	CASSLVGPENEQFF
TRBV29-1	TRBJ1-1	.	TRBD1	TGCAGCGTTCACAGGGGGATGGCTGAAGCTTTCTTT	CSVHRGMAEAFF
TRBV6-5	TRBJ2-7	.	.	TGTGCCAGCAGCCCTAGCGCGGACGAGCAGTACTTC	CASSPSADEQYF
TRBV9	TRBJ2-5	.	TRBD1	TGTGCCAGCAGCCCAGGGACAGGGGACGAAACCCAGTACTTC	CASSPGTGDETQYF
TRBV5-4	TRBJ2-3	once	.	TGTGCCAGCAGCGACGGGACGTCGCAGTATTTT	CASSDGTSQYF
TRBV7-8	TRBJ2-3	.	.	TGTGCCAGCAGCTTTAGCGCACTGAGGACAGATACGCAGTATTTT	CASSFSALRTDTQYF
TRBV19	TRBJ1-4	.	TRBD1	TGTGCCAGTAGTATGAGCGGGACAGGCCTTAATGAAAAACTGTTTTTT	CASSMSGTGLNEKLFF
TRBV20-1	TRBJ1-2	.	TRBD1	TGCAGTGCTAGAGACCCGGACAGGGGGATCTGGGGCTACACCTTC	CSARDPDRGIWGYTF
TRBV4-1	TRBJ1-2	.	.	TGCGCCAGCAGCCAAGATCGGGCAGGTGTTAACTATGGCTACACCTTC	CASSQDRAGVNYGYTF
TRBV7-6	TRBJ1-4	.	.	TGTGCCAGCAGCTTAGAGACAGCAACTAATGAAAAACTGTTTTTT	CASSLETATNEKLFF
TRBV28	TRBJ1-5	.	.	TGTGCCACCCAGGGGTTTAGCAATCAGCCCCAGCATTTT	CATQGFSNQPQHF
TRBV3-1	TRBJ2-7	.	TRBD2	TGTGCCAGCAGCCAAAAACCGGGGACTAGCGGGATCTACGAGCAGTACTTC	CASSQKPGTSGIYEQYF
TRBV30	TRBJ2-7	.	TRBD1	TGTGCCTGGACGACCGGGACAGGGCCTTACGAGCAGTACTTC	CAWTTGTGPYEQYF
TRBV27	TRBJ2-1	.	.	TGTGCCAGCAGTTTTGGGCAGGCTTATGAGCAGTTCTTC	CASSFGQAYEQFF
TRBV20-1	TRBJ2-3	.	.	TGCAGTGCTAGATTTTCAAGTGTTACGCAGTATTTT	CSARFSSVTQYF
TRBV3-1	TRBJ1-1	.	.	TGTGCCAGCAGCCAAGATCAAAACAGGGTGAACACTGAAGCTTTCTTT	CASSQDQNRVNTEAFF
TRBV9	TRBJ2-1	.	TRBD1	TGTGCCAGCAGCGCGGTAGGGACAGAACTCCTCTACAATGAGCAGTTCTTC	CASSAVGTELLYNEQFF
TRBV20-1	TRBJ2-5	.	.	TGCAGCGTCGGCTCCCCCACTAGCAACAGTTTGGAGACCCAGTACTTC	CSVGSPTSNSLETQYF
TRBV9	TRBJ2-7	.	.	TGTGCCAGCAGCGTAGGTGGGCCTGAGGTCTACGAGCAGTACTTC	CASSVGGPEVYEQYF
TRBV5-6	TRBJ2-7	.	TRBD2	TGTGCCAGCACTACTCCTCCGGGACTACTCGACTATTACGAGCAGTACTTC	CASTTPPGLLDYYEQYF
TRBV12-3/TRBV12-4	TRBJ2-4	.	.	TGTGCCAGCAGTAGGACAGCAAGGTCCAATCTTGGAAACATTCAGTACTTC	CASSRTARSNLGNIQYF
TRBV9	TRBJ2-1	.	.	TGTGCCAGCAGCGTCTTACAGGGTGGGTCCTACAATGAGCAGTTCTTC	CASSVLQGGSYNEQFF
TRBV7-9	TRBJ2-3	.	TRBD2	TGTGCCAGCAGCTACCCCCGGTCCCTAGCGGCCACAGATACGCAGTATTTT	CASSYPRSLAATDTQYF
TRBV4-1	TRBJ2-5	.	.	TGCGCCAGCAGCCAGGCCTACACCCACCAAGAGACCCAGTACTTC	CASSQAYTHQETQYF
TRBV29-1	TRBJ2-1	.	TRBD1	TGCAGCGTTGTGGCGGGGGACAGGGTCAATGAGCAGTTCTTC	CSVVAGDRVNEQFF
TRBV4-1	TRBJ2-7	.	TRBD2	TGCGCCAGCAGCCAAAGACTAGCGGGAGGGTCCTACGAGCAGTACTTC	CASSQRLAGGSYEQYF
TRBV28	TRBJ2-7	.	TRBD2	TGTGCCAGCAGTTCCCCGAGACTAGCGGGAAGCTACGAGCAGTACTTC	CASSSPRLAGSYEQYF
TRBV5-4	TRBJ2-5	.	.	TGTGCCAGCAGCTTGGTGGGGGGGCTAGAGACCCAGTACTTC	CASSLVGGLETQYF
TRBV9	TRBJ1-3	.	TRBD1	TGTGCCAGCAGCGTTACAGGGGGCTCCGGAAACACCATATATTTT	CASSVTGGSGNTIYF